The present entry profiles one T cell receptor beta chain with its context. Other DNA sequences in this specimen translate into the identical CDR3. The record originates from a study of blood T cell repertoires in COVID-19. Data came from immunoSEQ multiplex PCR; TCRdb stores just in-frame clones and leaves some out. The sample lists more than 300,000 clones, 89% occurring once. Looked up from germline, CDR1 is SGHTA and CDR2 is FQGNSA. This CDR3 is built from 13 residues. V was cut by 0 bases and J by 8 bases, with 5 bases left in between. The J gene is TRBJ1-6, the V gene TRBV7-2; unclear D gene. Sequencing used PBMCs or T cells enriched from blood (not recorded which). The clonotype originates from a woman aged 25-40 years who had recovered from COVID-19. This chain's CDR3 is CASSLAQDSPLHF. The CDR3 DNA reads as TGTGCCAGCAGCTTAGCGCAGGATTCACCCCTCCACTTT.